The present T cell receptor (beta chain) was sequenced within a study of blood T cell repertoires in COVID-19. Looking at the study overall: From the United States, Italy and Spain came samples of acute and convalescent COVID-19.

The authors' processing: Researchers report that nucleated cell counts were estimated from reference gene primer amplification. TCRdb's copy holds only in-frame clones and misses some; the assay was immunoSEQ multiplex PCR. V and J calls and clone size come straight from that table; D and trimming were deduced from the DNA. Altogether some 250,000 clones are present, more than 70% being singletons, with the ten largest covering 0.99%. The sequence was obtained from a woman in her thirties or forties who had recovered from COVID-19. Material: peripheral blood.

This CDR3 is CASSFGGDSYNEQFF. The CDR3 DNA reads TGCGCCAGCAGCTTCGGCGGAGACTCCTACAATGAGCAGTTCTTC. The chain couples TRBV5-1 to TRBJ2-1, with unresolved D. V was shortened by 2 bases and J by 0 bases, with 9 bases between the two germline ends. The CDR3 contains 15 residues. Germline-derived CDR1 and CDR2 are SGHRS and YFSETQ.